One sample yielded the 17 T cell receptor beta chains listed below, sequenced in a study of blood T cell repertoires in COVID-19. Clones were sequenced by immunoSEQ multiplex PCR, and TCRdb holds only the in-frame ones, with some missing. This sample has fewer than 200,000 clones; 83% occur once, and the top ten carry about 4.4%. Source material: PBMCs or T cells enriched from blood (not recorded which). Every receptor here comes from a woman aged 45-60 years who had recovered from COVID-19.

The chain is built from TRBV9 and TRBJ2-2, with 7 bases aligning to TRBD2. CDR1 SGDLS and CDR2 YYNGEE come from the germline V gene. V trimming: 0 bases; J trimming: 3 bases; junction bases outside the gene matches: 8. The CDR3 sequence is 17 residues long. The CDR3 nucleotides read TGTGCCAGCAGCGTAGAACCCCTAGCGGCGTACACCGGGGAGCTGTTTTTT. This sequence encodes CASSVEPLAAYTGELFF.

This clone was recorded a few times. A junction end diverges from the germline sequence, so it may reflect a read error. The chain combines TRBV12-3 or TRBV12-4 with TRBJ1-1; perhaps TRBD1 as D (5 bases). The CDR3 consists of 12 residues. The CDR3 protein is CASSLEGRRSQF. The CDR3 DNA reads TGTGCCAGCAGTTTAGAGGGGCGCCGGTCCCAATTT.

This chain links TRBV28 with TRBJ2-7, with 7 bases lining up with TRBD2. Germline loops: CDR1 MDHEN, CDR2 SYDVKM. This CDR3 is 18 amino acids long. Losses at the gene ends were 6 bases for V and 2 bases for J; bases not matched to a gene: 19. The CDR3 is CASSRSRDYSLSTYEQYV. CDR3 sequence (DNA): TGTGCCAGCAGCCGGTCCCGGGACTACTCCCTCTCAACCTACGAGCAGTACGTC.

The CDR3 loop reads CATSDTAGGRPGELFF. The DNA for the CDR3 is TGTGCCACCAGTGACACAGCGGGAGGGCGTCCCGGGGAGCTGTTTTTT. This chain joins TRBV24-1 and TRBJ2-2, with 10 nucleotides matching TRBD2. Trimming at V came to 4 bases and at J to 6 bases, leaving 7 bases not matched to a gene. Germline-derived CDR1 and CDR2 are KGHDR and SFDVKD. This CDR3 has 16 residues.

This clone was recorded a few times. The gene calls are TRBV6-6 and TRBJ2-1; TRBD1 aligns across 7 bases. The V segment lost 0 bases and the J segment 9 bases; nucleotides outside the gene matches: 5. The CDR3 has 14 amino acids. Germline lookup yields CDR1 MNHNY and CDR2 SVGAGI (reference sequence). The CDR3: CASSYSRGGGEQFF. In nucleotides, the CDR3 is TGTGCCAGCAGTTACTCGAGAGGGGGCGGTGAGCAGTTCTTC.

This clone was picked up a small number of times. The gene calls are TRBV10-3 and TRBJ1-3; 9 bases align to TRBD1. CDR3 length: 16 residues. Germline CDR1 and CDR2: ENHRY and SYGVKD. The J segment lost 10 bases and the V segment lost 10 bases, leaving 20 bases of the junction unmatched. CDR3 sequence: CATRQGGSPNPGTIYF. CDR3 DNA: TGTGCCACCAGACAGGGGGGATCACCAAACCCGGGGACCATATATTTT.

This sequence joins TRBV4-1 and TRBJ1-2; D perhaps matches TRBD1 (5 bases). The CDR3 length is 15 residues. The V and J ends lost 4 bases and 1 base respectively, with 13 bases between them. CDR1 is MGHRA and CDR2 is YSYEKL in the germline V gene. The CDR3 sequence is CASSRKTDVNYGYTF. In DNA form, the CDR3 reads TGCGCCAGCAGCCGAAAGACAGATGTTAACTATGGCTACACCTTC.

The chain recombines TRBV11-2 with TRBJ1-2; a possible D gene is TRBD1 (5 bases). Trimming left V 6 bases short and J 4 bases short, with 15 bases between. There are 14 residues in the CDR3. Germline CDR1 reads SGHAT; CDR2 reads FQNNGV. CDR3 nucleotide sequence: TGTGCCAGCAGGGAGACAGCCTCTGCCTATGGCTACACCTTC. This translates into CASRETASAYGYTF.

The chain couples TRBV18 to TRBJ1-1; 7 bases are shared with TRBD1. The CDR3 spans 17 residues. Germline V lookup: CDR1 KGHSH, CDR2 LQKENI. With V trimmed by 10 bases and J by 2 bases, 19 bases remained unmatched. The CDR3 protein is CATPPLGSNRGNTEAFF. The CDR3 DNA reads TGTGCCACCCCACCCTTGGGGTCGAACAGGGGAAACACTGAAGCTTTCTTT.

The V gene is TRBV5-1, the J gene TRBJ1-2; no clear D gene. Germline lookup yields CDR1 SGHRS and CDR2 YFSETQ. This CDR3 region has 13 residues. V shed 1 base and J shed 2 bases, with 6 bases lying between them. This CDR3 reads CASSLLENYGYTF. The CDR3 region has the DNA TGCGCCAGCAGCTTGCTGGAGAACTATGGCTACACCTTC.

This chain joins TRBV23-1 and TRBJ1-5; 7 bases are a match to TRBD1. TRBV23-1 is an ORF, and what it does is uncertain. The CDR3 length is 16 residues. V gave up 2 bases and J gave up 5 bases; unmatched junction bases: 9. The CDR3 reads CASSQDRVGLDQPQHF. The DNA for the CDR3 is TGCGCCAGCAGTCAAGACAGGGTTGGTCTGGATCAGCCCCAGCATTTT.

The J gene is TRBJ1-1, the V gene TRBV2; D possibly corresponds to TRBD1 (6 bases). V was trimmed by 6 bases and J by 2 bases, leaving 19 bases between them. CDR1 SNHLY and CDR2 FYNNEI come from the germline V gene. The CDR3 loop spans 16 amino acids. CDR3 residues: CASRETVTGSNTEAFF. The DNA of the CDR3 is TGTGCCAGCAGAGAGACTGTGACAGGCTCAAACACTGAAGCTTTCTTT.

Of note for this clone: This specimen includes other DNA sequences encoding the same CDR3. The chain has TRBV11-3 and TRBJ1-1; weak D call: TRBD1 (5 bases). Between the trimmed V and J ends, which lost 5 bases and 1 base, there was a span of 11 bases. Germline CDR1 SGHNT, CDR2 YENEEA. The CDR3 sequence is 14 residues long. The CDR3 sequence: CASSPGGRNTEAFF. Here the CDR3 DNA reads TGTGCCAGCAGCCCCGGGGGGAGGAACACTGAAGCTTTCTTT.

The genes are TRBV5-4 and TRBJ1-1; possibly TRBD1 for D (6 bases). Trimming took off 2 bases at V and 9 bases at J, with 11 bases between the two ends. The CDR3 is 12 amino acids. Germline V gene data show CDR1 as SGHNT and CDR2 as YYREEE (reference sequence). CDR3: CASSFGWGQAFF. In nucleotides, the CDR3 is TGTGCCAGCAGCTTTGGGTGGGGGCAAGCTTTCTTT.

Only one count was recorded for this clone. V is TRBV21-1 and J is TRBJ2-7; whether TRBD2, the table's D call, matches the DNA was not checked. TRBV21-1 is deemed a pseudogene. The CDR3 length is 18 residues. The CDR3 bases are TGTGCCAGCAGCAAAGAGCCCCCGGTCCACGAGAGCTCCTACGAGCAGTACGTC. It codes for CASSKEPPVHESSYEQYV.

This rearrangement joins TRBV11-2 to TRBJ2-1; TRBD2 is a possible D gene (6 bases). From germline, CDR1 is SGHAT and CDR2 FQNNGV. Trimming pared 5 bases from V and 4 bases from J, leaving 18 bases between. The CDR3 has 16 amino acids. CDR3 sequence reads: CASSPGVSGGYNEQFF. As DNA, the CDR3 is TGTGCCAGCAGCCCGGGGGTTAGCGGTGGGTACAATGAGCAGTTCTTC.

The V and J genes are TRBV13 and TRBJ1-2, with TRBD1 matching over 9 bases. CDR1 and CDR2 from the germline V gene are PRHDT and FYEKMQ (reference sequence). The CDR3 covers 11 residues. The V gene end was trimmed by 5 bases and the J gene end by 8 bases; junction bases not matched to a gene: 0. Written as DNA, the CDR3 is TGTGCCAGCAGCGACAGGGGGGGCTACACCTTC. This sequence encodes CASSDRGGYTF.